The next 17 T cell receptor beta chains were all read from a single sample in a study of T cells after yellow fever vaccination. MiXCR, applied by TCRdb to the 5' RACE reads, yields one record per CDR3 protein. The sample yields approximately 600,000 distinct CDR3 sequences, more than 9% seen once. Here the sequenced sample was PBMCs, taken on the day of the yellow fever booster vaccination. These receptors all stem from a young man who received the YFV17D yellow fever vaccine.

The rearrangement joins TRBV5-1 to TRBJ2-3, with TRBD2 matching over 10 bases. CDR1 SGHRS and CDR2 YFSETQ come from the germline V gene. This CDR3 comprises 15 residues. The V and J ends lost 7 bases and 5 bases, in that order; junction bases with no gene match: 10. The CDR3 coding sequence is TGCGCCAGCCGAGCGGGAGGGTCCGATAGAGATACGCAGTATTTT. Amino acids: CASRAGGSDRDTQYF.

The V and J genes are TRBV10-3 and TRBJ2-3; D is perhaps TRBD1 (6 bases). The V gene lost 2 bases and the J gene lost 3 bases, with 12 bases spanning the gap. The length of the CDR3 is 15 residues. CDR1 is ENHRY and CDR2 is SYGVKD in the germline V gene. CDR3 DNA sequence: TGTGCCATCAGTGAGGACTCCACAGGGACAGATACGCAGTATTTT. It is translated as CAISEDSTGTDTQYF.

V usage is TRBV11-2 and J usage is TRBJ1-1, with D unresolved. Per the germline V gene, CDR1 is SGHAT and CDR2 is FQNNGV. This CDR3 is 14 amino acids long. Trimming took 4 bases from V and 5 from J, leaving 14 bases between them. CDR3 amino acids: CASSYGRSRTEAFF. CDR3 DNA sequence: TGTGCCAGCAGCTACGGCCGGTCGAGGACTGAAGCTTTCTTT.

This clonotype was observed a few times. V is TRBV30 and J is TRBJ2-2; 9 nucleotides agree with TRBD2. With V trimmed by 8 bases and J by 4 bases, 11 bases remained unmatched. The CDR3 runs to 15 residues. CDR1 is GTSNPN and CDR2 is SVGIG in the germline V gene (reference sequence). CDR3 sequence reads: CAGPSAGGATGELFF. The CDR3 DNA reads TGTGCCGGTCCTTCGGCGGGAGGGGCCACCGGGGAGCTGTTTTTT.

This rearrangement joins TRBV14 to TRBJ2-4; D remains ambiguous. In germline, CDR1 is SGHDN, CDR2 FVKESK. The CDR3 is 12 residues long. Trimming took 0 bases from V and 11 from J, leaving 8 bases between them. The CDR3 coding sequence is TGTGCCAGCAGCCAAGACCGTTTGGTTCAGTACTTC. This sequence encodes CASSQDRLVQYF.

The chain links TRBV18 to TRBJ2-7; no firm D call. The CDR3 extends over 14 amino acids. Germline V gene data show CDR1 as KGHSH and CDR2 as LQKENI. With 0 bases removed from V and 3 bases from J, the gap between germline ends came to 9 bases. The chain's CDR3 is CASSPPSQYYEQYF. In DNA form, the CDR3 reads TGTGCCAGCTCACCACCGTCGCAGTACTACGAGCAGTACTTC. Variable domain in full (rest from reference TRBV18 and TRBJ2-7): NAGVMQNPRHLVRRRGQEARLRCSPMKGHSHVYWYRQLPEEGLKFMVYLQKENIIDESGMPKERFSAEFPKEGPSILRIQQVVRGDSAAYFCASSPPSQYYEQYFGPGTRLTVT.

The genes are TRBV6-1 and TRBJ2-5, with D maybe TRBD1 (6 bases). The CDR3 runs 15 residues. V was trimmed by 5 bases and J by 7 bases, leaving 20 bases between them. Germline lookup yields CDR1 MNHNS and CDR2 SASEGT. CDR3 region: CASSTATGPGWTQYF. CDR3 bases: TGTGCCAGCAGTACAGCCACAGGGCCGGGGTGGACCCAGTACTTC.

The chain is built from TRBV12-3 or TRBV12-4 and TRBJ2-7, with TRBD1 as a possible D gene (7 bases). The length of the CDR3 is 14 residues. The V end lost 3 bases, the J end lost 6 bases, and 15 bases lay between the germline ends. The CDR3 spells CASSFQGGVLEQYF. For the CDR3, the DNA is TGTGCCAGCAGTTTTCAGGGGGGAGTTCTCGAGCAGTACTTC.

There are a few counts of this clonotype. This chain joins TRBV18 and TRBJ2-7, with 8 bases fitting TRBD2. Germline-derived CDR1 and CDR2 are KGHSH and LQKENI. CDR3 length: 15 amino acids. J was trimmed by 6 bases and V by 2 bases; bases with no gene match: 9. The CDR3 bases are TGTGCCAGCTCACCAGGAGTAGCGGGACCATCCGAGCAGTACTTC. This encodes CASSPGVAGPSEQYF.

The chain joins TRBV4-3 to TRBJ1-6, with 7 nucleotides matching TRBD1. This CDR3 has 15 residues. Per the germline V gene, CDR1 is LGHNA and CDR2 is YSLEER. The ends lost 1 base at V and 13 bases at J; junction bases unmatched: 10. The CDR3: CASSQGGTAASPLHF. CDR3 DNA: TGCGCCAGCAGCCAAGGGGGGACAGCCGCCTCGCCCCTCCACTTT.

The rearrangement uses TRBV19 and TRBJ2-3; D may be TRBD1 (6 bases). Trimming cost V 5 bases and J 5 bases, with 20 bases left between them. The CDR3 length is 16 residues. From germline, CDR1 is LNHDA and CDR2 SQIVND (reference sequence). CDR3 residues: CASSPLEEGGLDTQYF. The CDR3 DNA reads TGTGCCAGTAGTCCCCTCGAGGAAGGGGGTCTAGATACGCAGTATTTT.

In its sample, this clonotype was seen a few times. CDR3 in amino acids: CSARGPAGRETQYF. CDR3 sequence (DNA): TGCAGTGCTAGAGGACCAGCGGGAAGAGAGACCCAGTACTTC. The V call is TRBV20-1, the J call TRBJ2-5; TRBD2 agrees at 7 bases. V was clipped by 1 base and J by 4 bases; unmatched bases: 6. CDR1 is DFQATT, CDR2 SNEGSKA, per germline (reference sequence). This CDR3 is 14 amino acids long.

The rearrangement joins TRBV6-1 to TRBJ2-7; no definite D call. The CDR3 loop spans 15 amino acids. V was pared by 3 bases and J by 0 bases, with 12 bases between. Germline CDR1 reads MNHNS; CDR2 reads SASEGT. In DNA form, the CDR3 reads TGTGCCAGCAGTGACACCTCGGGCATCTCCTACGAGCAGTACTTC. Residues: CASSDTSGISYEQYF.

CDR3 sequence: CSARVTRGYGYTF. DNA of the CDR3: TGCAGTGCTAGAGTCACACGGGGCTATGGCTACACCTTC. The chain employs TRBV20-1 and TRBJ1-2, with D unresolved. CDR3 length: 13 residues. Germline CDR1 and CDR2: DFQATT and SNEGSKA (reference sequence). V lost 1 base to trimming and J lost 4 bases, with 10 bases between them.

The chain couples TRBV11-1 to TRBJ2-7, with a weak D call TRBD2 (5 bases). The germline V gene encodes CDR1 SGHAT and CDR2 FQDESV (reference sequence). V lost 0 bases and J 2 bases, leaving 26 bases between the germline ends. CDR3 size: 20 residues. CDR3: CASSLARAQPSERPTYEQYF. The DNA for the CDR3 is TGTGCCAGCAGCTTAGCGCGGGCCCAACCCTCCGAGCGGCCTACCTACGAGCAGTACTTC.

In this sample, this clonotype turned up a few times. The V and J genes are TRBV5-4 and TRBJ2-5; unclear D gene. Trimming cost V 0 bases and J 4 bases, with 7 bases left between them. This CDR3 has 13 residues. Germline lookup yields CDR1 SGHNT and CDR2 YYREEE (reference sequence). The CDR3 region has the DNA TGTGCCAGCAGCTTGGATGTGGGAGAGACCCAGTACTTC. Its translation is CASSLDVGETQYF.

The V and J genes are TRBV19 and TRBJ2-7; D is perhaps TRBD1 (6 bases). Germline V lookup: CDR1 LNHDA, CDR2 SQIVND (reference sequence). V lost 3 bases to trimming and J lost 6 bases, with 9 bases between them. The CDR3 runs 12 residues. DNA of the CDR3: TGTGCCAGTAGTATCACAGGGATCGAGCAGTACTTC. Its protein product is CASSITGIEQYF.